The entry below gives a single T cell receptor (beta chain) sequence along with its context. These data are taken from a study of OX40 agonist ivuxolimab in advanced cancers. The wider study: With ivuxolimab, an agonistic anti-OX40 (CD134) antibody, patients were treated.

TCRdb keeps only in-frame clones here, not all; method: immunoSEQ multiplex PCR. The table lists 77,000 or so clones, roughly 88% of them singletons, with approximately 2% in the top ten. Looked up from germline, CDR1 is MGHRA and CDR2 is YSYEKL. V was trimmed by 0 bases and J by 4 bases, leaving 21 bases between them. This CDR3 has 18 residues. Samples were taken at baseline and on day 1 of cycles 4 and 7. The rearrangement joins TRBV4-1 to TRBJ1-2, with D possibly being TRBD1 (5 bases). Material: CD4+ or CD8+ T cells sorted from blood, obtained in a trial of the OX40 agonist ivuxolimab. This clonotype originated in an adult with an advanced solid tumor such as melanoma, head and neck, liver or kidney cancer. For the CDR3, the DNA is TGCGCCAGCAGCCAAGATATTGAACAGTGGGACCTTATCTATGGCTACACCTTC. Protein product: CASSQDIEQWDLIYGYTF.